This T cell receptor (beta chain) was sequenced for a study of blood T cell repertoires in COVID-19. About the research overall: Some COVID-19 samples were acute and others convalescent; all came from the United States, Italy and Spain. Sources were T cells, B-cell-depleted T cells, or PBMCs; the material itself was cDNA or gDNA.

This CDR3 comprises 14 residues. V dropped 1 base and J dropped 1 base, with 4 bases sitting between them. Germline assignment: CDR1 SGHTA and CDR2 FQGTGA. This clone was seen a handful of times. In the source study's methods: Estimation of nucleated cell counts was performed using reference gene primer amplification. The data were produced by immunoSEQ multiplex PCR, yet TCRdb's version contains in-frame clones alone and is incomplete. The V and J calls and clone size were taken over from that table, and D and trimming were inferred from the DNA. The sample contains 70,000 to 75,000 clones, less than 80% of which appear only once.

The TCR originated in a man in his sixties with active or convalescent COVID-19. The V call is TRBV7-3, the J call TRBJ2-2; D gene unclear. Sequences were obtained from peripheral blood. This CDR3 reads CASSLNQNTGELFF. In DNA, the CDR3 is TGTGCCAGCAGCTTAAATCAGAACACCGGGGAGCTGTTTTTT.